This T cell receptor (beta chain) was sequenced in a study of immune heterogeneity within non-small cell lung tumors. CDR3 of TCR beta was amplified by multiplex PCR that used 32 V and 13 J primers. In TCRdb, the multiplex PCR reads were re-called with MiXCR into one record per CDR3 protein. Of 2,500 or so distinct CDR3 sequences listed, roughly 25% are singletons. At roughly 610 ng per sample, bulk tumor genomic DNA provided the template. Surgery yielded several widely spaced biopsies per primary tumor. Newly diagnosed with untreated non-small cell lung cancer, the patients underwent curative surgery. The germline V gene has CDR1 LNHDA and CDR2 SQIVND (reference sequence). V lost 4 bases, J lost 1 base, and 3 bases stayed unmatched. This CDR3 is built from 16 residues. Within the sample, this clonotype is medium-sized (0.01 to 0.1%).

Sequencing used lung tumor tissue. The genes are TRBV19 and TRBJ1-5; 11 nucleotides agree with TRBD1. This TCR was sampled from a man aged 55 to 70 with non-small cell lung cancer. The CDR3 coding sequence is TGTGCCAGTAGTAGGACAGGGGGCGCGAGCAATCAGCCCCAGCATTTT. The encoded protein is CASSRTGGASNQPQHF.